The 29 T cell receptor beta chains given below trace back to one sample, sequenced in a study of CD8+ T cells in alopecia areata. Following RNA extraction, reverse transcription yielded cDNA that acted as the sequencing template. Clones were read by immunoSEQ multiplex PCR, and TCRdb kept only the in-frame ones, dropping some. Of 120,000 or so clones in the sample, about 59% were seen once. The treatment: oral pan-JAK inhibitor, 5-10 mg twice daily. The material was CD4+ T cells sorted from blood, obtained at week 4, from a patient treated with tofacitinib. The source is a human donor with alopecia areata.

This chain's CDR3 is CASSQETLRQNTGELFF. The CDR3 nucleotides read TGTGCCAGCAGCCAAGAAACCCTCCGACAGAACACCGGGGAGCTGTTTTTT. The genes are TRBV4-2 and TRBJ2-2; unclear D gene. The V gene's germline CDR1 is LGHNA and CDR2 YNFKEQ. Between the trimmed V and J ends, which lost 0 bases and 1 base, there was a span of 12 bases. CDR3 length: 17 amino acids.

This clone occurred once. This rearrangement joins TRBV4-2 to TRBJ1-4; D might be TRBD1 (6 bases). The CDR3 runs 16 residues. Trimming stripped 0 bases from V and 3 bases from J, with 11 bases between. The germline gives CDR1 LGHNA, CDR2 YNFKEQ. CDR3 bases: TGTGCCAGCAGCCAAGAATGGGACACTTCTAATGAAAAACTGTTTTTT. Translated: CASSQEWDTSNEKLFF.

The chain has TRBV6-1 and TRBJ2-5; D is ambiguous. Germline-derived CDR1 and CDR2 are MNHNS and SASEGT. This CDR3 is 14 amino acids long. Trimming left V 5 bases short and J 0 bases short, with 10 bases between. The CDR3: CASSLDGYQETQYF. The DNA for the CDR3 is TGTGCCAGCAGTTTGGACGGGTACCAAGAGACCCAGTACTTC.

The chain links TRBV4-3 to TRBJ1-2; a possible D gene is TRBD1 (5 bases). CDR3 length: 13 amino acids. Germline V CDR1 and CDR2: LGHNA, YSLEER. V gave up 2 bases and J gave up 7 bases, with 11 bases separating them. The DNA for the CDR3 is TGCGCCAGCAGCCAAACCCGGGGCGGTGGCTACACCTTC. It specifies CASSQTRGGGYTF.

The gene calls are TRBV29-1 and TRBJ2-5, with a possible D match to TRBD2 (6 bases). V gave up 4 bases and J gave up 5 bases, with 11 bases separating them. This CDR3 is 12 amino acids long. Looked up from germline, CDR1 is SQVTM and CDR2 is ANQGSEA. CDR3 in DNA: TGCAGCGTTGGGTCTAGCGAGGAGACCCAGTACTTC. Its translation is CSVGSSEETQYF.

The chain joins TRBV29-1 to TRBJ2-2; TRBD1 aligns across 7 bases. The junction had 1 base not matched to a gene; V was cut back by 4 bases and J by 5 bases. The germline gives CDR1 SQVTM, CDR2 ANQGSEA. The CDR3 sequence is 12 residues long. CDR3 sequence reads: CSVVQGTGELFF. The CDR3 DNA reads TGCAGCGTTGTACAGGGGACCGGGGAGCTGTTTTTT.

The rearrangement links TRBV7-2 to TRBJ2-3; D is tentatively TRBD1 or TRBD2 (5 bases each). This CDR3 spans 14 amino acids. Trimming took off 2 bases at V and 2 bases at J, with 8 bases between the two ends. Germline CDR1 SGHTA, CDR2 FQGNSA. This chain's CDR3 is CASSLLGATDTQYF. CDR3 nucleotides: TGTGCCAGCAGCTTACTCGGGGCCACAGATACGCAGTATTTT.

This clone has more than one count but fewer than ten. The V gene is TRBV29-1, the J gene TRBJ2-7, with 8 bases identical to TRBD1. The germline V gene encodes CDR1 SQVTM and CDR2 ANQGSEA. This CDR3 contains 14 residues. V was clipped by 4 bases and J by 2 bases; unmatched bases: 7. The CDR3 DNA is TGCAGCGTTGTTAAAGGACAGGGTCCCTACGAGCAGTACTTC. Its translation is CSVVKGQGPYEQYF.

This clone was observed a few times. The CDR3 DNA sequence: TGCGCCAGCAGTCCGGAGGGGGCAACTGAAGCTTTCTTT. As protein: CASSPEGATEAFF. The chain links TRBV23-1 to TRBJ1-1; 7 nucleotides agree with TRBD1. TRBV23-1 has ORF status, its function being uncertain. Trimming took 4 bases from V and 5 from J; bases not matched to a gene: 4. The length of the CDR3 is 13 residues.

This chain links TRBV7-9 with TRBJ2-3; 10 bases are shared with TRBD2. The CDR3 is 18 residues long. Germline CDR1 reads SEHNR; CDR2 reads FQNEAQ (reference sequence). After removal of 1 base from V and 0 bases from J, the junction contained 7 bases not matched to a gene. The CDR3 spells CASSLGGLAEASTDTQYF. The CDR3 DNA sequence: TGTGCCAGCAGCTTAGGAGGACTAGCGGAGGCTAGCACAGATACGCAGTATTTT. The whole variable domain, filled in from reference TRBV7-9 and TRBJ2-3, reads DTGVSQNPRHKITKRGQNVTFRCDPISEHNRLYWYRQTLGQGPEFLTYFQNEAQLEKSRLLSDRFSAERPKGSFSTLEIQRTEQGDSAMYLCASSLGGLAEASTDTQYFGPGTRLTVL.

Worth noting for this clone: The same CDR3 also results from other DNA sequences found in this sample. The chain has TRBV7-2 and TRBJ1-4, with TRBD1 identical over 7 bases. The CDR3 contains 15 residues. Germline-derived CDR1 and CDR2 are SGHTA and FQGNSA. The V gene end was trimmed by 1 base and the J gene end by 4 bases; junction bases not matched to a gene: 3. The CDR3 sequence is CASSLEQGSNEKLFF. The CDR3, as DNA: TGTGCCAGCAGCTTAGAACAGGGGAGTAATGAAAAACTGTTTTTT.

This clone was observed once. This chain joins TRBV25-1 and TRBJ2-5; 9 bases map to TRBD2. The CDR3 length is 17 residues. Germline V CDR1 and CDR2: MGHDK, SYGVNS. Trimming cost V 4 bases and J 0 bases; bases outside gene matches: 9. The CDR3 DNA reads as TGTGCCAGCAGTGTGGGTGGTAGCGGGGGACACCAAGAGACCCAGTACTTC. Residues: CASSVGGSGGHQETQYF.

V and J are TRBV9 and TRBJ2-7; 12 nucleotides line up with TRBD2. The CDR3 runs 17 residues. Germline assignment: CDR1 SGDLS and CDR2 YYNGEE. V lost 0 bases, J lost 1 base, and 5 bases stayed unmatched. The CDR3 here is CASSVGTSGTWSYEQYF. The CDR3 DNA follows: TGTGCCAGCAGCGTAGGGACTAGCGGGACCTGGTCCTACGAGCAGTACTTC. Combining the CDR3 with reference TRBV9 and TRBJ2-7 gives the whole variable domain DSGVTQTPKHLITATGQRVTLRCSPRSGDLSVYWYQQSLDQGLQFLIQYYNGEERAKGNILERFSAQQFPDLHSELNLSSLELGDSALYFCASSVGTSGTWSYEQYFGPGTRLTVT.

The gene calls are TRBV19 and TRBJ2-7, with 9 bases identical to TRBD1. Per germline, CDR1 LNHDA and CDR2 SQIVND (reference sequence). There are 16 residues in the CDR3. V shed 3 bases, J shed 3 bases, and the junction held 9 bases outside the gene matches. CDR3 sequence reads: CASSMAPPGQGYEQYF. As DNA, the CDR3 is TGTGCCAGTAGTATGGCGCCCCCGGGACAGGGCTACGAGCAGTACTTC.

This chain uses TRBV6-5 with TRBJ2-3; TRBD1 matches 8 bases. The CDR3 runs to 13 residues. Germline trimming cut 8 bases from V and 4 bases from J; bases unmatched to any gene: 5. Per germline, CDR1 MNHEY and CDR2 SVGAGI. CDR3 sequence reads: CASGRGRPDTQYF. CDR3 nucleotides: TGTGCCAGCGGCAGGGGGCGCCCAGATACGCAGTATTTT.

This chain links TRBV15 with TRBJ2-7; D gene uncertain. This CDR3 contains 14 residues. Trimming removed 0 bases at V and 7 bases at J, with 13 bases between. Germline values: CDR1 LNHNV, CDR2 YYDKDF (reference sequence). The CDR3 region is CATSRDLTLREQYF. The CDR3 DNA sequence: TGTGCCACCAGCAGAGATCTCACGCTGCGGGAGCAGTACTTC.

The CDR3: CASSQGLAGGPYNEQFF. The CDR3 bases are TGTGCCAGCAGCCAGGGACTAGCGGGAGGGCCTTACAATGAGCAGTTCTTC. The rearrangement uses TRBV9 and TRBJ2-1, with 16 nucleotides matching TRBD2. CDR1 is SGDLS and CDR2 is YYNGEE in the germline V gene. The junction had 5 bases not matched to a gene; V was cut back by 4 bases and J by 4 bases. This CDR3 comprises 17 residues.

The genes are TRBV10-3 and TRBJ2-3; no definite D call. The germline gives CDR1 ENHRY, CDR2 SYGVKD. V was cut by 10 bases and J by 1 base, with 12 bases left in between. The CDR3 loop spans 13 amino acids. In DNA form, the CDR3 reads TGTGCCACAGCCGGTGTGGGCACAGATACGCAGTATTTT. It encodes CATAGVGTDTQYF.

The chain couples TRBV13 to TRBJ2-7; 10 nucleotides line up with TRBD2. Trimming at V came to 5 bases and at J to 2 bases, leaving 9 bases not matched to a gene. The germline V gene has CDR1 PRHDT and CDR2 FYEKMQ (reference sequence). The CDR3 length is 16 residues. The CDR3: CASSTSGAERTYEQYF. In DNA, the CDR3 is TGTGCCAGCAGCACTAGCGGGGCCGAACGAACCTACGAGCAGTACTTC.

The chain carries TRBV2 and TRBJ2-2; the match to TRBD1 covers 10 bases. The germline CDR1 and CDR2 sequences are SNHLY and FYNNEI. Trimming removed 6 bases from V and 6 bases from J; junction bases left unmatched: 1. This CDR3 has 13 residues. CDR3 DNA sequence: TGTGCCAGCAGGGGGACAGGGGCCGGGGAGCTGTTTTTT. This gives the protein CASRGTGAGELFF.

This chain links TRBV9 with TRBJ2-2; D ambiguous. CDR1 is SGDLS and CDR2 is YYNGEE in the germline V gene. V was shortened by 0 bases and J by 5 bases, with 11 bases between the two germline ends. CDR3 length equals 15 residues. CDR3 amino acids: CASSVEVGRTGELFF. CDR3 in DNA: TGTGCCAGCAGCGTAGAGGTGGGCCGGACCGGGGAGCTGTTTTTT.

This clone has a handful of counts. The chain is built from TRBV7-6 and TRBJ1-5, with no clear D. Germline CDR1 and CDR2: SGHVS and FNYEAQ. Deletions cut 5 bases from V and 3 bases from J, with 8 bases between. The CDR3 contains 13 residues. DNA for the CDR3: TGTGCCAGCAGCATAGGACCCAATCAGCCCCAGCATTTT. It yields the protein CASSIGPNQPQHF. The whole variable domain, remainder taken from reference TRBV7-6 and TRBJ1-5, is GAGVSQSPRYKVTKRGQDVALRCDPISGHVSLYWYRQALGQGPEFLTYFNYEAQQDKSGLPNDRFSAERPEGSISTLTIQRTEQRDSAMYRCASSIGPNQPQHFGDGTRLSIL.

Here the CDR3 reads CASSLADNEQFF. CDR3 coding DNA: TGTGCCAGCAGTTTGGCGGACAATGAGCAGTTCTTC. The chain combines TRBV28 with TRBJ2-1, with D hard to call. The germline V and J ends were trimmed by 3 bases and 5 bases, with 5 bases remaining between them. Germline values: CDR1 MDHEN, CDR2 SYDVKM. This CDR3 contains 12 residues.

The chain recombines TRBV29-1 with TRBJ1-2, with 8 bases fitting TRBD1. Germline trimming cut 7 bases from V and 8 bases from J; bases unmatched to any gene: 18. From germline, CDR1 is SQVTM and CDR2 ANQGSEA. CDR3 length: 15 residues. CDR3 amino acids: CSAGPSTGGLGGYTF. DNA for the CDR3: TGCAGCGCCGGTCCCAGTACAGGGGGTTTAGGCGGCTACACCTTC.

The CDR3 loop is CSVGGAYGYTF. The CDR3 bases are TGCAGCGTTGGGGGAGCCTATGGCTACACCTTC. The chain recombines TRBV29-1 with TRBJ1-2; D is ambiguous. The V end lost 4 bases, the J end lost 4 bases, and 7 bases lay between the germline ends. The CDR3 loop spans 11 amino acids. Germline-derived CDR1 and CDR2 are SQVTM and ANQGSEA.

V gene TRBV29-1 combines with J gene TRBJ2-5; D might be TRBD2 (6 bases). The CDR3 is 13 residues long. Germline loops: CDR1 SQVTM, CDR2 ANQGSEA. Trimming stripped 4 bases from V and 3 bases from J, with 12 bases between. CDR3 in amino acids: CSVAPGVEETQYF. The CDR3 nucleotides are TGCAGCGTTGCTCCGGGGGTAGAAGAGACCCAGTACTTC.

The chain recombines TRBV4-3 with TRBJ2-6, with D hard to call. From germline, CDR1 is LGHNA and CDR2 YSLEER. V lost 1 base to trimming and J lost 0 bases, with 7 bases between them. The CDR3 extends over 16 amino acids. The DNA for the CDR3 is TGCGCCAGCAGCCAAGCAGGTATCTCTGGGGCCAACGTCCTGACTTTC. Translated, it gives CASSQAGISGANVLTF.

The gene calls are TRBV14 and TRBJ2-7, with 7 bases aligning to TRBD2. There are 14 residues in the CDR3. The germline gives CDR1 SGHDN, CDR2 FVKESK. Trimming took 4 bases from V and 3 from J; bases not matched to a gene: 6. The CDR3 is CASSPPGLLYEQYF. The CDR3 nucleotides read TGTGCCAGCAGCCCTCCGGGACTACTCTACGAGCAGTACTTC.

This clone has at least ten counts. V is TRBV7-9 and J is TRBJ2-1, with D possibly being TRBD1 (6 bases). Trimming removed 5 bases from V and 10 bases from J, with 12 bases in between. CDR3 length equals 12 residues. Per germline, CDR1 SEHNR and CDR2 FQNEAQ (reference sequence). This chain's CDR3 is CASSPDRREQFF. Here the CDR3 DNA reads TGTGCCAGCAGCCCTGACAGGAGGGAGCAGTTCTTC.